A selection of T cell receptor beta chains follows, all from one sample in a study of radiation and T cells in renal cell carcinoma. Profiled with immunoSEQ multiplex PCR; TCRdb holds only in-frame clones, not every one. The table has roughly 150,000 clones, about 91% seen once. The source material was blood, sampled from a patient whose treatment included radiotherapy and nephrectomy. The source is a woman in her forties or fifties with renal cell carcinoma. Both conserved end residues are part of each CDR3. Fields, in order: CDR3 length, V gene, J gene, CDR3 protein.

>14|TRBV6-6|TRBJ2-5
CASSFEGGGETQYF
>14|TRBV19|TRBJ2-3
CASSIASSTDTQYF
>16|TRBV5-1|TRBJ2-5
CASSSYQQAYQETQYF
>15|TRBV7-2|TRBJ1-4
CASSSRRLINEKLFF
>16|TRBV2|TRBJ2-2
CASTEEGGSNTGELFF
>15|TRBV19|TRBJ1-6
CASTPDRAYNSPLHF
>15|TRBV5-8|TRBJ1-1
CASRRAQRTNTEAFF
>15|TRBV18|TRBJ2-7
CASSPPLAGSYEQYF
>12|TRBV7-2|TRBJ1-6
CASSPRDSPLHF
>13|TRBV19|TRBJ1-2
CASSISGGHGYTF
>16|TRBV7-7|TRBJ2-2
CASSPGLAANTGELFF
>15|TRBV19|TRBJ2-3
CASSIDSGIADTQYF
>13|TRBV30|TRBJ2-6
CAWSQGVANVLTF
>13|TRBV30|TRBJ1-1
CAWRYGMNTEAFF
>18|TRBV4-1|TRBJ2-7
CASSHSPSLKDGSYEQYF
>13|TRBV27|TRBJ1-2
CASSRPGGYGYTF
>15|TRBV19|TRBJ2-3
CASSNLAGGTDTQYF
>17|TRBV6-1|TRBJ1-2
CASSEWDRQTVTPGYTF
>16|TRBV6-6|TRBJ1-3
CASSYSGRGKGNTIYF
>14|TRBV13|TRBJ1-5
CASSLGQVNQPQHF
>16|TRBV7-3|TRBJ2-3
CASSPTRTGGTDTQYF
>15|TRBV7-2|TRBJ1-2
CASSLDRAPNYGYTF
>15|TRBV19|TRBJ1-2
CASSIRTGRTEGYTF
>13|TRBV7-2|TRBJ1-1
CASSYTGNTEAFF
>13|TRBV19|TRBJ1-1
CASSQQVNTEAFF
>14|TRBV7-8|TRBJ1-5
CASSPTDSNQPQHF
>13|TRBV25-1|TRBJ1-2
CASLSGAGYGYTF
>11|TRBV6-6|TRBJ2-3
CASSPEDTQYF
>14|TRBV2|TRBJ2-1
CASLGSGGSNEQFF
>14|TRBV6-6|TRBJ1-5
CASSYGGGNQPQHF
>16|TRBV5-5|TRBJ1-2
CASSFPDRSANYGYTF
>12|TRBV23-1|TRBJ1-2
CASSPDLRGYTF
>16|TRBV19|TRBJ1-3
CASSMGGPRSGNTIYF
>15|TRBV19|TRBJ2-3
CASSSGGGPTDTQYF
>16|TRBV15|TRBJ2-1
CATSRDYGTGGNEQFF
>13|TRBV7-9|TRBJ1-2
CASSLTGESSYTF
>13|TRBV7-9|TRBJ2-7
CASSPTLVGEQYF
>15|TRBV6-6|TRBJ2-7
CASSLGQVPPYEQYF
>15|TRBV19|TRBJ1-5
CASSIIGTGDQPQHF
>16|TRBV7-8|TRBJ2-7
CASSYRDRDQTYEQYF
>16|TRBV27|TRBJ2-3
CASSALAGGPGDTQYF
>15|TRBV19|TRBJ2-5
CASSLGGTFQETQYF
>14|TRBV11-2|TRBJ2-1
CASSPDRGPHEQFF
>14|TRBV2|TRBJ2-1
CTSKPGQGYNEQFF
>15|TRBV6-1|TRBJ2-7
CASRSTGTGIGEQYF
>13|TRBV19|TRBJ1-1
CAISTNLNTEAFF
>15|TRBV11-1|TRBJ2-5
CASSGQAGGPETQYF
>16|TRBV7-2|TRBJ2-2
CASSLVVAQNTGELFF
>13|TRBV2|TRBJ2-3
CASGGRRTDTQYF
>14|TRBV25-1|TRBJ1-1
CASSDPEGWGEAFF
>15|TRBV5-6|TRBJ1-6
CASSLPRAVGSPLHF
>14|TRBV7-9|TRBJ1-1
CASSFGTANTEAFF
>14|TRBV19|TRBJ2-2
CASSIVGARGELFF
>13|TRBV2|TRBJ1-2
CASTGTANYGYTF
>14|TRBV12-5|TRBJ2-7
CASGLVMGVGEQYF
>14|TRBV5-1|TRBJ1-3
CASSWDSPGNTIYF
>12|TRBV5-5|TRBJ2-1
CASSLNFNEQFF
>14|TRBV19|TRBJ1-6
CASSIDPSRAPLHF
>15|TRBV7-8|TRBJ1-2
CASSNLGAGGYGYTF
>15|TRBV5-1|TRBJ1-4
CASRRTTGSDEKLFF